This TCR beta chain was observed in a study of blood T cell repertoires in COVID-19. Looking at the study overall: Samples came from the United States, Italy and Spain, spanning acute and convalescent COVID-19. From T cells, B-cell-depleted T cells, or PBMCs came the material, which was cDNA or gDNA.

This clone was picked up one time. In the original analysis: The authors estimated nucleated cell counts from reference gene primer amplification. Measured with immunoSEQ multiplex PCR; TCRdb has only the in-frame clones, and not every one. The V and J calls and clone size were taken over from that table, and D and trimming were inferred from the DNA. Of some 96,000 clones in the sample, just under 80% are singletons; the top ten hold 9.5% to 13%. J lost 6 bases, V lost 5 bases, and 4 bases had no gene match. The CDR3 runs to 13 residues. CDR1 WNHNN and CDR2 SYGVQD come from the germline V gene (reference sequence).

The sample taken for sequencing was peripheral blood. This chain connects TRBV10-1 to TRBJ2-1, with TRBD1 matching over 7 bases. This TCR derives from a woman in her 70s with acute or convalescent COVID-19. In DNA, the CDR3 is TGCGCCAGCAGTTTTACAGGGGCCAATGAGCAGTTCTTC. Its protein product is CASSFTGANEQFF.